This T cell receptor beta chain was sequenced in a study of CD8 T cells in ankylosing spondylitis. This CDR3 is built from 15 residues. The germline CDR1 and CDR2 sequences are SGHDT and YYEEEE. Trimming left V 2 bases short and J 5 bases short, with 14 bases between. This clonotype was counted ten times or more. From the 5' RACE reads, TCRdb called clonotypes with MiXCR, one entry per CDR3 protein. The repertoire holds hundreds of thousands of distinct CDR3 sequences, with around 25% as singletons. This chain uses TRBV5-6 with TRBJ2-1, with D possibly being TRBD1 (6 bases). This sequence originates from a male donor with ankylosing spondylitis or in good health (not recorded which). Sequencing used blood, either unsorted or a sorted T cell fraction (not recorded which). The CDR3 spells CASSFLDRPNNEQFF. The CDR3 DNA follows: TGTGCCAGCAGCTTTTTGGACAGACCGAACAATGAGCAGTTCTTC.